This T cell receptor (beta chain) was obtained from a study of cytomegalovirus exposure and HLA in healthy donors. The study's findings and limits: Association of a missense DCLRE1C variant with TCR beta V- and J-gene trimming was reported in a later analysis. Despite most TCR sequences being rare, some public TCRs occurred in many donors. Upon later analysis, HLA-associated TCR beta chains proved more clonally expanded than other, equally common chains.

This PCR relied on a set of 60 Vbeta primers and 13 Jbeta primers. In the study's own analysis: About 88 million unique TCR beta chains, roughly 11 million of them shared, were counted by a later analysis. Sequencing was performed with immunoSEQ multiplex PCR; in TCRdb, only in-frame clones are kept and a portion is missing. The V and J calls and clone size come from that table; D and trimming were worked out from the DNA. The sample shows 11,000 to 15,000 clones, around 58% of them seen only once. The table lists this clone with a few counts. The antigen is unknown. Trimming left V 0 bases short and J 4 bases short, with 12 bases between. Germline CDR1 LGHNA, CDR2 YSLEER. The CDR3 covers 15 residues.

The chain joins TRBV4-3 to TRBJ1-2; D perhaps matches TRBD1 (6 bases). This receptor was obtained from a woman aged 45-59 years in good health and CMV-seropositive. Material: PBMCs. The CDR3 DNA follows: TGCGCCAGCAGCCAAGACGCGGACAGTGTCTATGGCTACACCTTC. It is translated as CASSQDADSVYGYTF.